This TCR beta chain was observed in a study of spatial heterogeneity in lung cancer. Time point defined: sample taken at primary tumor resection. This clonotype came up many times. TCRdb processed the 5' RACE reads anew with MiXCR; each CDR3 protein has one entry. The data show tens of thousands of distinct CDR3 sequences, with 7% to 7.5% seen just once and about 30% held by the top ten. Trimming cost V 1 base and J 0 bases, with 13 bases left between them. Per germline, CDR1 DFQATT and CDR2 SNEGSKA (reference sequence). The CDR3 sequence is 17 residues long. This chain connects TRBV20-1 to TRBJ2-6; D may be TRBD1 or TRBD2 (7 bases each). This receptor was obtained from a female donor with early-stage non-small cell lung cancer. The sequenced sample was PBMCs, obtained at surgery. This chain's CDR3 is CSARAPRGGSGANVLTF. Here the CDR3 DNA reads TGCAGTGCTAGAGCCCCCAGGGGGGGCTCTGGGGCCAACGTCCTGACTTTC.